Detailed here is one T cell receptor (beta chain). These data come from a study of technical replicates of blood from a few donors. TCRdb's copy holds only in-frame clones and misses some; the assay was immunoSEQ multiplex PCR. Of fewer than 90,000 clones listed, about 93% are singletons. The sample taken for sequencing was T cells isolated from PBMCs. This TCR came from a human donor in good health.

The CDR3 DNA follows: TGCGCCAGCAGCATACAGGAGAACACCGGGGAGCTGTTTTTT. This translates into CASSIQENTGELFF. The V call is TRBV5-1, the J call TRBJ2-2; D perhaps matches TRBD1 (5 bases). Germline V gives CDR1 SGHRS, CDR2 YFSETQ. This CDR3 is 14 amino acids long. V lost 4 bases, J lost 1 base, and 8 bases lay in between. Together with reference TRBV5-1 and TRBJ2-2, the CDR3 gives the full variable domain: KAGVTQTPRYLIKTRGQQVTLSCSPISGHRSVSWYQQTPGQGLQFLFEYFSETQRNKGNFPGRFSGRQFSNSRSEMNVSTLELGDSALYLCASSIQENTGELFFGEGSRLTVL.